One and the same sample provided the 10 T cell receptor beta chains below, sequenced in a study of monozygotic twins with inflammatory bowel disease (dated by TCRdb to about 2019). The library came from 5' RACE. The sequencer was an Illumina HiSeq 2500. Through TCRdb reprocessing, the reads give one entry per CDR3 protein sequence; DNA is omitted. The sample table records about 380,000 distinct CDR3 sequences. The top ten clonotypes cover approximately 2.4% of the sample. The source material was blood. Receptors were obtained from a human donor with ulcerative colitis or Crohn's disease, or a healthy co-twin of an affected twin (not recorded which).

The chain uses TRBV7-6 and TRBJ1-3. Germline values: CDR1 SGHVS, CDR2 FNYEAQ. The CDR3 runs 15 residues. CDR3 residues: CASSLTRSSGNTIYF. Supplemented by reference TRBV7-6 and TRBJ1-3, the full variable domain reads GAGVSQSPRYKVTKRGQDVALRCDPISGHVSLYWYRQALGQGPEFLTYFNYEAQQDKSGLPNDRFSAERPEGSISTLTIQRTEQRDSAMYRCASSLTRSSGNTIYFGEGSWLTVV.

The chain has TRBV7-9 and TRBJ1-2; without DNA, the TCRdb call of TRBD1 cannot be checked. The germline CDR1 and CDR2 sequences are SEHNR and FQNEAQ (reference sequence). The CDR3 covers 14 residues. CDR3 loop: CASSLSRDGYGYTF.

The rearrangement uses TRBV7-8 and TRBJ2-7; TCRdb outputs TRBD1, but without DNA this stays unchecked. The CDR3 is made up of 17 amino acids. Germline-derived CDR1 and CDR2 are SGHVS and FQNEAQ. The CDR3 reads CASSFIVTGQGAYEQYF. Filled out from reference TRBV7-8 and TRBJ2-7, the complete variable domain reads GAGVSQSPRYKVAKRGQDVALRCDPISGHVSLFWYQQALGQGPEFLTYFQNEAQLDKSGLPSDRFFAERPEGSVSTLKIQRTQQEDSAVYLCASSFIVTGQGAYEQYFGPGTRLTVT.

The chain links TRBV7-9 to TRBJ1-6. In germline, CDR1 is SEHNR, CDR2 FQNEAQ (reference sequence). The CDR3 runs 13 residues. The CDR3 spells CASSLARISPLHF. The variable domain in full, with the rest retrieved from reference TRBV7-9 and TRBJ1-6, is DTGVSQNPRHKITKRGQNVTFRCDPISEHNRLYWYRQTLGQGPEFLTYFQNEAQLEKSRLLSDRFSAERPKGSFSTLEIQRTEQGDSAMYLCASSLARISPLHFGNGTRLTVT.

J is TRBJ1-1 and V is TRBV5-1; TCRdb proposes TRBD1, but this gene call is untestable without DNA. The germline V gene encodes CDR1 SGHRS and CDR2 YFSETQ. The CDR3 spans 13 residues. CDR3 amino acids: CASSSTGVPEAFF.

This chain uses TRBV7-3 with TRBJ2-1; TCRdb's D call, TRBD1, is unchecked because there is no DNA. Germline V gives CDR1 SGHTA, CDR2 FQGTGA. This CDR3 has 16 amino acids. The CDR3 spells CASSLQGSASYNEQFF.

The CDR3 is CSARVWTGGKETQYF. The chain recombines TRBV20-1 with TRBJ2-5; checking the TCRdb D call of TRBD1 is not possible without DNA. Per germline, CDR1 DFQATT and CDR2 SNEGSKA (reference sequence). CDR3 length: 15 amino acids.

The chain joins TRBV4-3 to TRBJ2-2; TCRdb gives TRBD1 as the D gene, but with no DNA this cannot be confirmed. Germline values: CDR1 LGHNA, CDR2 YSLEER. The CDR3 has 18 residues. This CDR3 is CASSQEREEAGGAGELFF.

This rearrangement joins TRBV5-1 to TRBJ2-7; the D call from TCRdb, TRBD1, cannot be confirmed without DNA. The CDR3 contains 17 residues. CDR1 SGHRS and CDR2 YFSETQ come from the germline V gene. The CDR3 sequence is CASSLIGQTGGRNEQYF. Drawing the rest from reference TRBV5-1 and TRBJ2-7, the complete variable domain is KAGVTQTPRYLIKTRGQQVTLSCSPISGHRSVSWYQQTPGQGLQFLFEYFSETQRNKGNFPGRFSGRQFSNSRSEMNVSTLELGDSALYLCASSLIGQTGGRNEQYFGPGTRLTVT.

The chain combines TRBV4-2 with TRBJ2-5; the D gene TCRdb calls, TRBD2, cannot be checked with no DNA. Germline V gene data show CDR1 as LGHNA and CDR2 as YNFKEQ. The CDR3 runs 14 residues. This CDR3 is CASSRGLDQETQYF.